These 30 T cell receptor beta chains originate from one sample sequenced in a study of cytomegalovirus exposure and HLA in healthy donors. This PCR relied on a set of 60 Vbeta primers and 13 Jbeta primers. This table comes from immunoSEQ multiplex PCR, and its TCRdb copy is limited to in-frame clones, with some not included. The sample holds about 160,000 clones, around four fifths seen once. Material for sequencing was PBMCs. Receptors were obtained from a woman aged 45 to 65 in good health and CMV-seropositive.

The chain uses TRBV5-1 and TRBJ2-2, with a possible D match to TRBD1 (7 bases). The germline V gene encodes CDR1 SGHRS and CDR2 YFSETQ. The V end was cut by 5 bases, the J end by 5 bases, with 16 bases between. This CDR3 is built from 15 residues. This chain's CDR3 is CASRPLAGGTGELFF. In DNA form, the CDR3 reads TGCGCCAGCAGACCTTTGGCAGGGGGGACCGGGGAGCTGTTTTTT.

This chain joins TRBV5-4 and TRBJ2-5; TRBD1 agrees at 9 bases. This CDR3 region has 16 residues. Germline V gene sequence: CDR1 SGHNT, CDR2 YYREEE (reference sequence). The ends lost 4 bases at V and 2 bases at J; junction bases unmatched: 9. CDR3 DNA: TGTGCCAGCAGCCGATTAGGACAGGGGTTACAAGAGACCCAGTACTTC. As protein: CASSRLGQGLQETQYF.

V and J are TRBV2 and TRBJ1-1, with no clear D. The V and J ends lost 4 bases and 10 bases respectively, with 13 bases between them. CDR3 length: 12 residues. Per germline, CDR1 SNHLY and CDR2 FYNNEI. In nucleotides, the CDR3 is TGTGCCAGCAGTGCGGAGACTAGGACAGCTTTCTTT. The encoded protein is CASSAETRTAFF. The full variable domain, completed using reference TRBV2 and TRBJ1-1, is EPEVTQTPSHQVTQMGQEVILRCVPISNHLYFYWYRQILGQKVEFLVSFYNNEISEKSEIFDDQFSVERPDGSNFTLKIRSTKLEDSAMYFCASSAETRTAFFGQGTRLTVV.

This chain links TRBV29-1 with TRBJ1-2; TRBD1 aligns across 10 bases. The germline gives CDR1 SQVTM, CDR2 ANQGSEA. The CDR3 is made up of 14 amino acids. J was trimmed by 3 bases and V by 7 bases; bases with no gene match: 8. The CDR3 region has the DNA TGCAGCGCCGAAGGACAGGGGGGTGACTATGGCTACACCTTC. This gives the protein CSAEGQGGDYGYTF.

The chain uses TRBV19 and TRBJ2-1; D is undetermined. The CDR3 is made up of 12 amino acids. V was cut by 1 base and J by 12 bases, with 10 bases left in between. Per germline, CDR1 LNHDA and CDR2 SQIVND (reference sequence). The CDR3 reads CASSIASGAQFF. CDR3 DNA: TGTGCCAGTAGTATAGCCTCCGGTGCGCAGTTCTTC.

This clone was recorded a few times. This chain joins TRBV4-1 and TRBJ2-7; 11 nucleotides line up with TRBD2. Germline V gene lookup returns CDR1 MGHRA and CDR2 YSYEKL. Trimming at V came to 3 bases and at J to 0 bases, leaving 4 bases not matched to a gene. CDR3 length: 16 residues. The DNA for the CDR3 is TGCGCCAGCAGCCAGGGACTAGCGGATAGCTCCTACGAGCAGTACTTC. The encoded protein is CASSQGLADSSYEQYF.

In DNA, the CDR3 is TGTGCCTGGAGTGAGGGGGCCCCCCTTTGGGAGCAGTACTTC. It is translated as CAWSEGAPLWEQYF. The chain employs TRBV30 and TRBJ2-7; 7 positions agree with TRBD1. CDR1 GTSNPN and CDR2 SVGIG come from the germline V gene (reference sequence). The CDR3 is made up of 14 amino acids. The J segment lost 7 bases and the V segment lost 1 base, leaving 10 bases of the junction unmatched.

This rearrangement joins TRBV19 to TRBJ2-7; 7 nucleotides agree with TRBD2. The J segment lost 4 bases and the V segment lost 11 bases, leaving 5 bases of the junction unmatched. The germline V gene encodes CDR1 LNHDA and CDR2 SQIVND (reference sequence). The CDR3 length is 11 residues. The CDR3 loop reads CAAGGGYEQYF. For the CDR3, the DNA is TGTGCCGCTGGGGGGGGTTACGAGCAGTACTTC.

This chain uses TRBV11-2 with TRBJ2-3; 7 bases line up with TRBD1. The V segment lost 5 bases and the J segment 10 bases; nucleotides outside the gene matches: 6. The CDR3 has 12 amino acids. CDR1 and CDR2 (germline): SGHAT, FQNNGV. The chain's CDR3 is CASSRDRAPQYF. The DNA of the CDR3 is TGTGCCAGCAGCCGAGACAGGGCGCCGCAGTATTTT.

This clone showed up just a few times. The chain links TRBV7-2 to TRBJ2-1; the match to TRBD2 covers 9 bases. V lost 5 bases, J lost 3 bases, and 2 bases stayed unmatched. Germline V gene lookup returns CDR1 SGHTA and CDR2 FQGNSA. The CDR3 covers 14 residues. The CDR3 DNA sequence: TGTGCCAGCAGCCGCGGGGGGGTCTACAATGAGCAGTTCTTC. Protein: CASSRGGVYNEQFF.

The V and J genes are TRBV7-8 and TRBJ2-5, with 8 nucleotides matching TRBD1. The CDR3 covers 18 residues. J was trimmed by 4 bases and V by 4 bases; bases with no gene match: 17. From germline, CDR1 is SGHVS and CDR2 FQNEAQ. CDR3 bases: TGTGCCAGCAGCTATCGGACAGGGAAGGCCCCCGAAGGAGAGACCCAGTACTTC. Its translation is CASSYRTGKAPEGETQYF.

This chain connects TRBV28 to TRBJ1-1; 8 bases fit TRBD1. V was pared by 4 bases and J by 11 bases, with 12 bases of the junction left unmatched. The CDR3 sequence is 14 residues long. CDR1 is MDHEN and CDR2 is SYDVKM in the germline V gene. The CDR3 DNA follows: TGTGCCAGCAGTTCCCGGGACAGGAGGTTCGGGGCTTTCTTT. Translation: CASSSRDRRFGAFF.

This chain links TRBV28 with TRBJ1-2; no clear D gene. CDR1 is MDHEN and CDR2 is SYDVKM in the germline V gene. This CDR3 contains 14 residues. V lost 4 bases, J lost 8 bases, and 17 bases lay in between. The CDR3 sequence: CASSSSQQIIGYTF. CDR3 sequence (DNA): TGTGCCAGCAGTTCTTCCCAACAGATCATAGGCTACACCTTC.

CDR3 amino acids: CATSRGGTSGKNEQFF. The CDR3 nucleotides read TGTGCCACCAGCAGAGGAGGAACTAGCGGGAAGAATGAGCAGTTCTTC. This chain links TRBV15 with TRBJ2-1, with 10 bases that match TRBD2. CDR1 and CDR2 (germline): LNHNV, YYDKDF (reference sequence). CDR3 length equals 16 residues. With 1 base clipped from V and 7 bases from J, the junction kept 7 bases outside the gene matches. Filled out from reference TRBV15 and TRBJ2-1, the complete variable domain reads DAMVIQNPRYQVTQFGKPVTLSCSQTLNHNVMYWYQQKSSQAPKLLFHYYDKDFNNEADTPDNFQSRRPNTSFCFLDIRSPGLGDTAMYLCATSRGGTSGKNEQFFGPGTRLTVL.

The V and J genes are TRBV4-2 and TRBJ2-1; 10 bases match TRBD2. The CDR3 length is 17 residues. After removal of 1 base from V and 1 base from J, the junction contained 4 bases not matched to a gene. CDR1 and CDR2 (germline): LGHNA, YNFKEQ. The CDR3: CASSQGGSGGSYNEQFF. CDR3 DNA: TGTGCCAGCAGCCAAGGAGGTAGCGGGGGGTCCTACAATGAGCAGTTCTTC.

The V and J genes are TRBV4-3 and TRBJ2-7, with no clear D. The V end was cut by 1 base, the J end by 5 bases, with 12 bases between. The CDR3 has 14 residues. From germline, CDR1 is LGHNA and CDR2 YSLEER. CDR3 protein: CASSQGYGEDEQYF. In DNA form, the CDR3 reads TGCGCCAGCAGCCAAGGTTACGGTGAGGACGAGCAGTACTTC.

This chain uses TRBV7-6 with TRBJ1-5; no clear D. V was trimmed by 6 bases and J by 4 bases, leaving 16 bases between them. The CDR3 consists of 15 residues. Germline CDR1 SGHVS, CDR2 FNYEAQ. DNA for the CDR3: TGTGCCAGCAGTCCCGACTTATCAACGAATCAGCCCCAGCATTTT. Translating it yields CASSPDLSTNQPQHF.

This clone was detected once. A read error may produce the germline difference seen at one junction end. The J gene is TRBJ2-5, the V gene TRBV5-1; 9 bases are shared with TRBD2. Per germline, CDR1 SGHRS and CDR2 YFSETQ. The CDR3 sequence is 15 residues long. In DNA form, the CDR3 reads TGCGCCAGCAGCACCCGACTAGCGGTCCAAGAGGCCCAGTACTTC. Translation: CASSTRLAVQEAQYF.

This clone was recorded once. The chain recombines TRBV7-2 with TRBJ2-7; possible D gene TRBD1, 6 bases. The CDR3 has 15 amino acids. Germline assignment: CDR1 SGHTA and CDR2 FQGNSA. V was shortened by 4 bases and J by 2 bases, with 15 bases between the two germline ends. In nucleotides, the CDR3 is TGTGCCAGCAGCTATGGACAGCCGAAGGCCTACGAGCAGTACTTC. Protein product: CASSYGQPKAYEQYF.

The CDR3 region has the DNA TGTGCCAGCAGTGGACAGATGAACACTGAAGCTTTCTTT. It yields the protein CASSGQMNTEAFF. The J gene is TRBJ1-1, the V gene TRBV6-1; TRBD1 might be the D (5 bases). V shed 4 bases and J shed 0 bases, with 6 bases lying between them. The CDR3 extends over 13 amino acids. Germline CDR1 MNHNS, CDR2 SASEGT.

The genes are TRBV5-1 and TRBJ1-5; D is perhaps TRBD1 (6 bases). Trimming pared 4 bases from V and 4 bases from J, leaving 9 bases between. The CDR3 is 13 amino acids. Per the germline V gene, CDR1 is SGHRS and CDR2 is YFSETQ. Written as DNA, the CDR3 is TGCGCCAGCAGCCTCGACAGGAATCAGCCCCAGCATTTT. Protein: CASSLDRNQPQHF.

A single count supports this clone. V is TRBV23-1 and J is TRBJ2-1, with 9 positions matching TRBD1. TRBV23-1 is an ORF, with its function uncertain. J was trimmed by 7 bases and V by 0 bases; bases with no gene match: 25. This CDR3 has 22 amino acids. The CDR3 DNA reads TGCGCCAGCAGTCAATCTGCCCCACGTCACAGGGGGCTTCCAAGACACACAAATGAGCAGTTCTTC. Residues: CASSQSAPRHRGLPRHTNEQFF.

A single count supports this clone. The chain couples TRBV5-4 to TRBJ1-4, with 7 bases lining up with TRBD1. CDR1 and CDR2 from the germline V gene are SGHNT and YYREEE (reference sequence). After removal of 1 base from V and 8 bases from J, the junction contained 8 bases not matched to a gene. This CDR3 contains 15 residues. CDR3 residues: CASSLNRGSVEKLFF. CDR3 coding DNA: TGTGCCAGCAGCTTGAACAGGGGATCGGTAGAAAAACTGTTTTTT.

This clone has a single count. Here the CDR3 reads CASSFRRGGRNEQFF. The DNA of the CDR3 is TGTGCCAGCAGCTTTCGACGGGGGGGCCGGAATGAGCAGTTCTTC. The chain couples TRBV11-3 to TRBJ2-1; 8 positions agree with TRBD2. CDR1 is SGHNT and CDR2 is YENEEA in the germline V gene. The trim removed 3 bases at V and 7 bases at J, leaving 8 bases unmatched. The CDR3 contains 15 residues.

The chain joins TRBV18 to TRBJ1-1; perhaps TRBD1 as D (5 bases). The V and J ends lost 6 bases and 6 bases respectively, with 11 bases between them. This CDR3 region has 12 residues. Germline loops: CDR1 KGHSH, CDR2 LQKENI. The CDR3 sequence: CASSDGGAEAFF. CDR3 coding DNA: TGTGCCAGCTCTGACGGAGGGGCTGAAGCTTTCTTT.

The rearrangement links TRBV15 to TRBJ1-3, with a tentative D call TRBD1 (5 bases). CDR1 LNHNV and CDR2 YYDKDF come from the germline V gene (reference sequence). This CDR3 spans 16 amino acids. V dropped 4 bases and J dropped 0 bases, with 13 bases sitting between them. DNA for the CDR3: TGTGCCACCAGCATCCGGACATATTCCTCTGGAAACACCATATATTTT. This sequence encodes CATSIRTYSSGNTIYF.

The rearrangement uses TRBV27 and TRBJ1-4; no firm D call. The germline V and J ends were trimmed by 8 bases and 8 bases, with 18 bases remaining between them. Germline assignment: CDR1 MNHEY and CDR2 SMNVEV (reference sequence). CDR3 length equals 14 residues. For the CDR3, the DNA is TGTGCCAGCGGTATCGGGTCCCGACGAGAAAAACTGTTTTTT. It translates to CASGIGSRREKLFF.

The chain links TRBV5-6 to TRBJ1-3; TRBD1 matches at 9 bases. V dropped 4 bases and J dropped 2; count of bases not matched to a gene: 1. The CDR3 has 14 residues. CDR1 SGHDT and CDR2 YYEEEE come from the germline V gene. For the CDR3, the DNA is TGTGCCAGCAGCCGGGACAGGGCTGGAAACACCATATATTTT. Residues: CASSRDRAGNTIYF.

This chain uses TRBV6-1 with TRBJ2-5, with 8 bases aligning to TRBD2. The CDR3 sequence is 14 residues long. Trimming cost V 4 bases and J 3 bases; bases outside gene matches: 4. Germline CDR1 reads MNHNS; CDR2 reads SASEGT. CDR3 region: CASSVFGGEETQYF. CDR3 DNA sequence: TGTGCCAGCAGTGTCTTCGGGGGGGAAGAGACCCAGTACTTC.

The sample holds a few counts of this clone. The chain carries TRBV11-1 and TRBJ1-1; no reliable D call. Germline V gene sequence: CDR1 SGHAT, CDR2 FQDESV (reference sequence). V was cut by 3 bases and J by 1 base, with 6 bases left in between. This CDR3 is 13 amino acids long. CDR3 region: CASSFQANTEAFF. CDR3 in DNA: TGTGCCAGCAGCTTTCAAGCGAACACTGAAGCTTTCTTT.